The 19 T cell receptor beta chains given below trace back to one sample, sequenced in a study of radiotherapy plus CTLA-4 blockade in lung cancer. Assay used: immunoSEQ multiplex PCR; TCRdb lists only in-frame clones, some missing. The repertoire holds approximately 94,000 clones, with 82% as singletons. Sequences were derived from peripheral blood, sampled from a patient treated with radiotherapy plus ipilimumab. These receptors were taken from a human donor with non-small cell lung cancer that progressed on radiotherapy plus ipilimumab.

This chain links TRBV18 with TRBJ1-5; D perhaps matches TRBD1 (5 bases). In germline, CDR1 is KGHSH, CDR2 LQKENI. This CDR3 contains 16 residues. The ends were cut back, 4 bases at V and 5 bases at J, with 18 bases in the middle. Here the CDR3 DNA reads TGTGCCAGCTCACTAACCGGGACGGGAGTCGATCAGCCCCAGCATTTT. Amino acids: CASSLTGTGVDQPQHF.

The V and J genes are TRBV10-2 and TRBJ2-2; 11 bases map to TRBD1. Germline-derived CDR1 and CDR2 are WSHSY and SAAADI. Unmatched junction bases numbered 3, after V lost 7 bases and J lost 5 bases. The CDR3 runs to 14 residues. The CDR3 nucleotides read TGCGCCAGCACAGGGACAGGGGGAACCGGGGAGCTGTTTTTT. Protein: CASTGTGGTGELFF.

About this clone itself: In this CDR3 the conserved last residue, phenylalanine or tryptophan, is missing, so a read error is likely. The DNA is left out, because the CDR3 cannot be placed on it with certainty; the CDR3 is given as TCRdb lists it. This chain links TRBV6-6 with TRBJ2-3; the table's D gene call, TRBD1, was not cross checked with the DNA. The germline gives CDR1 MNHNY, CDR2 SVGAGI (reference sequence). The CDR3 spans 13 amino acids, including both terminal residues. The CDR3 sequence: CASIQGSTDTQSL.

This chain links TRBV6-6 with TRBJ2-5; D ambiguous. The J call is uncertain, as TRBJ2-7 better fits the DNA end. The CDR3 covers 15 residues. Germline V CDR1 and CDR2: MNHNY, SVGAGI (reference sequence). The DNA for the CDR3 is TGTGCCAGCAGTTACCGAGGACCCGTATCCTACGAGCAGTACTTC. The encoded protein is CASSYRGPVSYEQYF.

The chain couples TRBV7-2 to TRBJ2-7, with 7 bases lining up with TRBD2. CDR1 SGHTA and CDR2 FQGNSA come from the germline V gene. Trimming cost V 4 bases and J 0 bases; bases outside gene matches: 9. This CDR3 is 16 amino acids long. CDR3 sequence reads: CASSWTAGVFSYEQYF. The CDR3 nucleotides are TGTGCCAGCAGCTGGACGGCGGGAGTCTTCTCCTACGAGCAGTACTTC.

CDR3: CASSGLAGDKWSLNYEQYF. The DNA of the CDR3 is TGTGCCAGCAGTGGACTAGCGGGAGATAAGTGGTCCTTGAACTACGAGCAGTACTTC. The genes are TRBV28 and TRBJ2-7; 13 bases map to TRBD2. The CDR3 extends over 19 amino acids. Germline V gene sequence: CDR1 MDHEN, CDR2 SYDVKM. V lost 5 bases to trimming and J lost 3 bases; unmatched junction nucleotides: 16.

This rearrangement joins TRBV7-3 to TRBJ2-2, with a weak D call TRBD2 (6 bases). CDR1 is SGHTA and CDR2 is FQGTGA in the germline V gene. V was shortened by 6 bases and J by 4 bases, with 6 bases between the two germline ends. This CDR3 spans 12 amino acids. CDR3 region: CASRGGTGELFF. In DNA form, the CDR3 reads TGTGCCAGCAGGGGAGGCACCGGGGAGCTGTTTTTT.

The chain combines TRBV27 with TRBJ2-7; TRBD2 agrees at 10 bases. The V segment lost 3 bases and the J segment 2 bases; nucleotides outside the gene matches: 1. CDR1 and CDR2 (germline): MNHEY, SMNVEV (reference sequence). CDR3 length: 14 amino acids. Here the CDR3 reads CASSLTSGPYEQYF. CDR3 bases: TGTGCCAGCAGTTTGACTAGCGGGCCCTACGAGCAGTACTTC.

The chain recombines TRBV27 with TRBJ1-1, with D tentatively TRBD1 (6 bases). V gave up 0 bases and J gave up 1 base, with 9 bases separating them. Germline assignment: CDR1 MNHEY and CDR2 SMNVEV (reference sequence). This CDR3 is built from 15 residues. For the CDR3, the DNA is TGTGCCAGCAGTTTATCGGGGGGGGCGAACACTGAAGCTTTCTTT. It is translated as CASSLSGGANTEAFF.

The chain links TRBV27 to TRBJ2-2, with 9 bases identical to TRBD1. Germline lookup yields CDR1 MNHEY and CDR2 SMNVEV (reference sequence). There are 17 residues in the CDR3. Unmatched junction bases numbered 8, after V lost 3 bases and J lost 3 bases. CDR3 nucleotide sequence: TGTGCCAGCAGTTTTACCGGGACAGGGAGCCACACCGGGGAGCTGTTTTTT. Its protein product is CASSFTGTGSHTGELFF.

In the case of this clone: A read error may account for a junction end that differs from germline. The V and J genes are TRBV11-3 and TRBJ2-1, with 8 bases matching TRBD1. Per the germline V gene, CDR1 is SGHNT and CDR2 is YENEEA. CDR3 length equals 12 residues. CDR3 in amino acids: CASSDRDRSLVF. In nucleotides, the CDR3 is TGTGCCAGCAGCGACCGGGACAGGTCTTTGGTCTTC.

The rearrangement uses TRBV27 and TRBJ2-1, with 9 positions matching TRBD2. Germline-derived CDR1 and CDR2 are MNHEY and SMNVEV (reference sequence). The trim removed 2 bases at V and 3 bases at J, leaving 17 bases unmatched. This CDR3 is built from 20 residues. The CDR3 protein is CASSLGVGKTTSGFYNEQFF. In nucleotides, the CDR3 is TGTGCCAGCAGTTTAGGCGTAGGCAAAACGACTAGCGGATTCTACAATGAGCAGTTCTTC.

J is TRBJ2-2 and V is TRBV9; 7 bases are a match to TRBD1. The junction had 8 bases not matched to a gene; V was cut back by 0 bases and J by 6 bases. Looked up from germline, CDR1 is SGDLS and CDR2 is YYNGEE. The CDR3 is made up of 16 amino acids. The CDR3 coding sequence is TGTGCCAGCAGCGTAGGGTCAGGGGGTAGCGCCGGGGAGCTGTTTTTT. Protein sequence: CASSVGSGGSAGELFF. Variable domain in full (rest from reference TRBV9 and TRBJ2-2): DSGVTQTPKHLITATGQRVTLRCSPRSGDLSVYWYQQSLDQGLQFLIQYYNGEERAKGNILERFSAQQFPDLHSELNLSSLELGDSALYFCASSVGSGGSAGELFFGEGSRLTVL.

The V call is TRBV18, the J call TRBJ2-5, with D perhaps given as TRBD1 or TRBD2 (5 bases each). Germline V gives CDR1 KGHSH, CDR2 LQKENI. This CDR3 spans 14 amino acids. V was pared by 5 bases and J by 2 bases, with 12 bases between. This CDR3 is CASSTGTGQETQYF. CDR3 nucleotides: TGTGCCAGCTCAACCGGGACGGGACAAGAGACCCAGTACTTC.

The gene calls are TRBV30 and TRBJ2-5, with D maybe TRBD2 (6 bases). Between the trimmed V and J ends, which lost 1 base and 5 bases, there was a span of 11 bases. This CDR3 comprises 13 residues. Germline CDR1 and CDR2: GTSNPN and SVGIG (reference sequence). The CDR3 protein is CAWSAGERETQYF. CDR3 in DNA: TGTGCCTGGAGTGCGGGAGAAAGGGAGACCCAGTACTTC.

The V and J genes are TRBV29-1 and TRBJ2-7; D remains unclear. The CDR3 is 12 residues long. Germline V gives CDR1 SQVTM, CDR2 ANQGSEA. V was trimmed by 1 base and J by 7 bases, leaving 11 bases between them. The CDR3 loop is CSVEAGLSEQYV. In DNA form, the CDR3 reads TGCAGCGTTGAAGCGGGTTTGAGTGAGCAGTACGTC.

The V and J genes are TRBV7-9 and TRBJ2-1, with 9 bases aligning to TRBD2. Germline CDR1 and CDR2: SEHNR and FQNEAQ (reference sequence). The CDR3 contains 13 residues. The V segment lost 0 bases and the J segment 9 bases; nucleotides outside the gene matches: 0. Here the CDR3 DNA reads TGTGCCAGCAGCTTAGCTAGCGGGGGTGAGCAGTTCTTC. Protein product: CASSLASGGEQFF.

This sequence joins TRBV5-5 and TRBJ2-7; the match to TRBD2 covers 14 bases. Germline lookup yields CDR1 SGHKS and CDR2 YYEKEE (reference sequence). This CDR3 is 14 amino acids long. V lost 3 bases and J lost 8; bases outside the gene matches: 4. CDR3 region: CASSSGTSGSQQYV. CDR3 DNA sequence: TGTGCCAGCAGCTCCGGGACTAGCGGGAGTCAGCAGTACGTC.

The chain links TRBV5-1 to TRBJ2-1; 8 bases are shared with TRBD2. J was trimmed by 6 bases and V by 4 bases; bases with no gene match: 9. This CDR3 comprises 15 residues. Germline loops: CDR1 SGHRS, CDR2 YFSETQ. The CDR3 loop is CASSAAGTSTNEQFF. As DNA, the CDR3 is TGCGCCAGCAGCGCGGCCGGGACTAGTACCAATGAGCAGTTCTTC.